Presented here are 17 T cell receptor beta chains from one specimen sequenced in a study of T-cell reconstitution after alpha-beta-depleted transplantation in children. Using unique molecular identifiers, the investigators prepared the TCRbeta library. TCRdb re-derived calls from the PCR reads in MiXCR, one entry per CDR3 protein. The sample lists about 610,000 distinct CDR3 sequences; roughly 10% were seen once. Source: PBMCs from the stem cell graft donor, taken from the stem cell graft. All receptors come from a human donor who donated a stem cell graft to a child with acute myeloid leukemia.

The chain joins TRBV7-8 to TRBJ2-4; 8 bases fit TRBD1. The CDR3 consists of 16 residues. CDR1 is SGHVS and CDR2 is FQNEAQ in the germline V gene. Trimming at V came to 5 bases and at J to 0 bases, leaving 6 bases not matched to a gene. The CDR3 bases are TGTGCCAGCAGCGTACAGGGGGGTTTAGCCAAAAACATTCAGTACTTC. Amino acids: CASSVQGGLAKNIQYF.

In DNA, the CDR3 is TGTGCCAGCAGCTTGGCTAGCGGGAGTTATGAGCAGTTCTTC. This encodes CASSLASGSYEQFF. The chain couples TRBV7-3 to TRBJ2-1; 10 positions match TRBD2. This CDR3 has 14 amino acids. V trimming: 3 bases; J trimming: 8 bases; junction bases outside the gene matches: 4. CDR1 SGHTA and CDR2 FQGTGA come from the germline V gene.

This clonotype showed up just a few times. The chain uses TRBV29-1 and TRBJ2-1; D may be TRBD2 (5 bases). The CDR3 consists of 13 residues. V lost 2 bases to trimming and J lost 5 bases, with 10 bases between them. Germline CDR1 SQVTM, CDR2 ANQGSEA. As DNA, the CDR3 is TGCAGCGTTGAACGGACTCGCGACAATGAGCAGTTCTTC. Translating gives CSVERTRDNEQFF.

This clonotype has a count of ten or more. The CDR3 DNA is TGCAGTGCTGCGTCTGGGGTCTCTGAAGCTTTCTTT. Translated: CSAASGVSEAFF. This chain links TRBV20-1 with TRBJ1-1; no firm D call. The CDR3 contains 12 residues. Trimming removed 5 bases at V and 6 bases at J, with 13 bases between. Germline assignment: CDR1 DFQATT and CDR2 SNEGSKA (reference sequence).

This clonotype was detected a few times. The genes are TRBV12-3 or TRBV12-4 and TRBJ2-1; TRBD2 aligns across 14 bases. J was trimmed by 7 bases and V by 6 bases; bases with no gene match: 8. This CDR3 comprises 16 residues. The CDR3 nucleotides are TGTGCCAGCAGCTTAAGGGGGACTAGCGGGAGAAATGAGCAGTTCTTC. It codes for CASSLRGTSGRNEQFF.

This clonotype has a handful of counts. CDR3 in DNA: TGCAGTGCCAATAGCGGGAGAAAAGCCAAAGAGACCCAGTACTTC. Amino acid sequence: CSANSGRKAKETQYF. The genes are TRBV20-1 and TRBJ2-5; TRBD2 matches 9 bases. With 6 bases clipped from V and 3 bases from J, the junction kept 11 bases outside the gene matches. The CDR3 contains 15 residues. CDR1 and CDR2 from the germline V gene are DFQATT and SNEGSKA (reference sequence).

CDR3 region: CASTRGPDPSYEQYF. DNA of the CDR3: TGTGCCAGCACCCGTGGACCAGATCCTTCCTACGAGCAGTACTTC. V usage is TRBV3-1 and J usage is TRBJ2-7; no definite D call. The germline V gene has CDR1 LGHDT and CDR2 YNNKEL (reference sequence). Trimming took 7 bases from V and 1 from J, leaving 17 bases between them. The CDR3 runs to 15 residues.

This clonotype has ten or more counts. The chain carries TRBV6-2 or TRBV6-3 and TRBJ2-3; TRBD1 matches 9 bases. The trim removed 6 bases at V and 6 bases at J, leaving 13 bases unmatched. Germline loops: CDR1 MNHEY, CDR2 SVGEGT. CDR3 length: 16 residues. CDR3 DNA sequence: TGTGCCAGCAGAGAGGTCGGGACAGGGACAAGGGATACGCAGTATTTT. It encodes CASREVGTGTRDTQYF.

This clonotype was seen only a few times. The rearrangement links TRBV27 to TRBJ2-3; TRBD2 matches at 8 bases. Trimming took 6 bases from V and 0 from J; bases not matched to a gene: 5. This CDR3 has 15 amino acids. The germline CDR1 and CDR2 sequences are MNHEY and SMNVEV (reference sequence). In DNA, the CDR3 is TGTGCCAGCAGGCTCACTAGCGGTAGCACAGATACGCAGTATTTT. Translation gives CASRLTSGSTDTQYF.

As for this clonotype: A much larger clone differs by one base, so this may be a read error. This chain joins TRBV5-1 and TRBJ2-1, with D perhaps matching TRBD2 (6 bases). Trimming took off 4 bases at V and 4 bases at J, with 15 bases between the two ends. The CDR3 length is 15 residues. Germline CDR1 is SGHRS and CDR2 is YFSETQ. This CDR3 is CASSLSSDRYNEQFF. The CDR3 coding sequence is TGCGCCAGCAGCCTTTCTAGCGATCGATACAATGAGCAGTTCTTC.

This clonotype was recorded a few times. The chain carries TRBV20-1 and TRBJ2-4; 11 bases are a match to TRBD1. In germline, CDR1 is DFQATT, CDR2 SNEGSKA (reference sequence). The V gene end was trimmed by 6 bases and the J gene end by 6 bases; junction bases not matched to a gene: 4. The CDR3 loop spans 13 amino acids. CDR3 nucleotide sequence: TGCAGTGCCGCGGACAGGGGGCGAAACATTCAGTACTTC. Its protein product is CSAADRGRNIQYF.

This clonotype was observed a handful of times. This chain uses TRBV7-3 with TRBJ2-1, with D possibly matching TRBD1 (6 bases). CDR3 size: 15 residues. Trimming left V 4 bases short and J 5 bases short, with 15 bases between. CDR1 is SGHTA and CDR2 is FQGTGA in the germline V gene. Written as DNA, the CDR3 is TGTGCCAGCAGCTCCCTGTGGGACAAGGACAATGAGCAGTTCTTC. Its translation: CASSSLWDKDNEQFF.

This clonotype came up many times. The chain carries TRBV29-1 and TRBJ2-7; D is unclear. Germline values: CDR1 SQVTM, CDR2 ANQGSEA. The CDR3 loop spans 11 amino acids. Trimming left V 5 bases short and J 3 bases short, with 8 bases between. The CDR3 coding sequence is TGCAGCGTTACTACAGACTACGAGCAGTACTTC. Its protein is CSVTTDYEQYF.

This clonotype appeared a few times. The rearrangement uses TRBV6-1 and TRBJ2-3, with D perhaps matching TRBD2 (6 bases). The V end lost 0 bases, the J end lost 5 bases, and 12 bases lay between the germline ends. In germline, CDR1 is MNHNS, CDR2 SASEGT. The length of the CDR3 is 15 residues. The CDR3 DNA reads TGTGCCAGCAGTGAAGCTCCTAGCGTCGTAGATACGCAGTATTTT. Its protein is CASSEAPSVVDTQYF.

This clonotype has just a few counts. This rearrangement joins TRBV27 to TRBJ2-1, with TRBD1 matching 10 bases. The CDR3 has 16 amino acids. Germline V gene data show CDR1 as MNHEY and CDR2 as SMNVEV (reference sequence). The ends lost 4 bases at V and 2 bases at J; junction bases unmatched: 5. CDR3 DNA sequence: TGTGCCAGCAGTTCCCCCGGGACAGGGGCCTACAATGAGCAGTTCTTC. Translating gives CASSSPGTGAYNEQFF.

The CDR3 here is CATSLARGGTDTQYF. CDR3 coding DNA: TGTGCCACCAGCCTGGCGCGCGGGGGGACAGATACGCAGTATTTT. V and J are TRBV15 and TRBJ2-3; 8 bases agree with TRBD2. CDR3 length equals 15 residues. Germline V gene lookup returns CDR1 LNHNV and CDR2 YYDKDF (reference sequence). Germline trimming cut 5 bases from V and 3 bases from J; bases unmatched to any gene: 7.

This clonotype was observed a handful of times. CDR3 protein: CASSEQGRYGYTF. The CDR3 DNA reads as TGTGCCAGCAGTGAGCAGGGTCGGTATGGCTACACCTTC. J is TRBJ1-2 and V is TRBV27; maybe TRBD1 (5 bases). The length of the CDR3 is 13 residues. Germline CDR1 and CDR2: MNHEY and SMNVEV (reference sequence). The V end lost 5 bases, the J end lost 5 bases, and 12 bases lay between the germline ends.